Each of the 25 T cell receptor beta chains below was sequenced from the same sample in a study of T cells after yellow fever vaccination. TCRdb re-analysed the 5' RACE reads in MiXCR, keeping a single row per CDR3 protein. The data hold 340,000 or so distinct CDR3 sequences, with around 13% observed a single time. The sample was CD4+ T cells sorted from PBMCs, taken 15 days after the yellow fever booster vaccination. Every receptor here comes from a man between 18 and 29 years old who received the YFV17D yellow fever vaccine.

This clonotype has a handful of counts. This rearrangement joins TRBV4-3 to TRBJ2-2; D not certain. Trimming left V 2 bases short and J 4 bases short, with 5 bases between. The germline V gene has CDR1 LGHNA and CDR2 YSLEER. The CDR3 sequence is 13 residues long. As DNA, the CDR3 is TGCGCCAGCAGCCAAATTCTCACCGGGGAGCTGTTTTTT. It is translated as CASSQILTGELFF.

J is TRBJ2-7 and V is TRBV4-3; possible D gene TRBD2, 5 bases. The germline CDR1 and CDR2 sequences are LGHNA and YSLEER. V lost 1 base and J 5 bases, leaving 9 bases between the germline ends. The CDR3 contains 13 residues. The chain's CDR3 is CASSQGPGNEQYV. CDR3 bases: TGCGCCAGCAGCCAAGGACCGGGGAACGAGCAGTACGTC.

This clonotype was seen only a few times. V is TRBV20-1 and J is TRBJ2-1; TRBD2 aligns across 12 bases. The CDR3 covers 14 residues. Germline values: CDR1 DFQATT, CDR2 SNEGSKA (reference sequence). V shed 7 bases, J shed 9 bases, and the junction held 10 bases outside the gene matches. CDR3 sequence (DNA): TGCAGTGGGACTAGCGGGACAACAAGGGGTGAGCAGTTCTTC. The encoded protein is CSGTSGTTRGEQFF.

This clonotype was detected only a few times. The chain links TRBV18 to TRBJ2-2; perhaps TRBD2 as D (5 bases). The germline gives CDR1 KGHSH, CDR2 LQKENI. Trimming took 3 bases from V and 5 from J, leaving 16 bases between them. The CDR3 contains 16 residues. The CDR3 nucleotides are TGTGCCAGCTCACCTGCTCGAGGGCAGCTAACCGGGGAGCTGTTTTTT. This translates into CASSPARGQLTGELFF.

Only a few counts were recorded for this clonotype. The chain recombines TRBV5-1 with TRBJ1-1, with TRBD1 as a possible D gene (5 bases). CDR3 length: 16 residues. Germline V CDR1 and CDR2: SGHRS, YFSETQ. The V gene lost 8 bases and the J gene lost 1 base, with 21 bases spanning the gap. DNA for the CDR3: TGCGCCAGTCGTTTTTGGGACCGGGCCCCGAACACTGAAGCTTTCTTT. It translates to CASRFWDRAPNTEAFF.

This clonotype has ten or more counts. The V gene is TRBV7-2, the J gene TRBJ2-3; TRBD2 aligns across 8 bases. Germline V CDR1 and CDR2: SGHTA, FQGNSA. The V segment lost 3 bases and the J segment 4 bases; nucleotides outside the gene matches: 6. This CDR3 has 15 residues. CDR3 region: CASSLERGRPDTQYF. CDR3 DNA sequence: TGTGCCAGCAGCTTGGAGCGGGGGAGACCAGATACGCAGTATTTT.

This clonotype has just a few counts. This chain uses TRBV19 with TRBJ1-5; D is possibly TRBD1 (6 bases). The germline gives CDR1 LNHDA, CDR2 SQIVND (reference sequence). V was shortened by 7 bases and J by 0 bases, with 13 bases between the two germline ends. This CDR3 has 15 amino acids. Written as DNA, the CDR3 is TGTGCCAGTACCTCGACAGGCCCTAGCAATCAGCCCCAGCATTTT. Amino acid sequence: CASTSTGPSNQPQHF.

This clonotype showed up just a few times. This chain joins TRBV4-2 and TRBJ1-2; 10 nucleotides line up with TRBD1. The CDR3 covers 15 residues. Per germline, CDR1 LGHNA and CDR2 YNFKEQ. Germline trimming cut 4 bases from V and 7 bases from J; bases unmatched to any gene: 9. CDR3 residues: CASSPTLGTGVGYTF. In DNA form, the CDR3 reads TGTGCCAGCAGCCCGACCCTCGGGACAGGGGTTGGCTACACCTTC.

The chain combines TRBV5-1 with TRBJ2-6; perhaps TRBD1 as D (6 bases). The CDR3 runs 15 residues. Trimming shortened V by 3 bases and J by 3 bases, and 10 bases separated the two germline ends. Germline loops: CDR1 SGHRS, CDR2 YFSETQ. Written as DNA, the CDR3 is TGCGCCAGCAGCTCACAGGGCTTTGGGGCCAACGTCCTGACTTTC. It specifies CASSSQGFGANVLTF.

The chain has TRBV10-1 and TRBJ2-3; 7 bases are a match to TRBD2. Germline V CDR1 and CDR2: WNHNN, SYGVQD (reference sequence). J lost 0 bases, V lost 5 bases, and 8 bases had no gene match. CDR3 length: 16 amino acids. The CDR3 spells CASSLSGASSTDTQYF. CDR3 bases: TGCGCCAGCAGTCTCAGCGGGGCTTCTAGCACAGATACGCAGTATTTT.

The chain couples TRBV12-2 to TRBJ1-5. TRBV12-2 is given as a pseudogene. This CDR3 is built from 15 residues. CDR3 coding DNA: TGTGCAAGTCGCTTAGCGGGTGGGGGCAATCAGCCCCAGCATTTT. Residues: CASRLAGGGNQPQHF.

This clonotype was counted between two and nine times. The chain couples TRBV7-9 to TRBJ1-2; D is unclear. Germline CDR1 is SEHNR and CDR2 is FQNEAQ (reference sequence). CDR3 length: 12 residues. Trimming pared 3 bases from V and 6 bases from J, leaving 8 bases between. Here the CDR3 reads CASSFPEDGYTF. The CDR3, as DNA: TGTGCCAGCAGCTTCCCCGAAGATGGCTACACCTTC.

This clonotype showed up just a few times. The V and J genes are TRBV12-3 or TRBV12-4 and TRBJ2-1, with 9 positions matching TRBD2. There are 15 residues in the CDR3. Losses at the gene ends were 3 bases for V and 2 bases for J; bases not matched to a gene: 2. The CDR3 here is CASSFVAGAYNEQFF. The CDR3 region has the DNA TGTGCCAGCAGTTTTGTAGCGGGGGCCTACAATGAGCAGTTCTTC.

The chain combines TRBV19 with TRBJ2-4, with a possible D match to TRBD2 (5 bases). Germline values: CDR1 LNHDA, CDR2 SQIVND (reference sequence). V dropped 9 bases and J dropped 0 bases, with 12 bases sitting between them. The CDR3 runs 14 residues. Here the CDR3 reads CASQDGVAKNIQYF. The CDR3 DNA follows: TGTGCCAGCCAGGACGGGGTAGCCAAAAACATTCAGTACTTC.

This clonotype was seen ten or more times. The V call is TRBV6-2 or TRBV6-3, the J call TRBJ1-1; 8 bases are shared with TRBD1. In germline, CDR1 is MNHEY, CDR2 SVGEGT. V shed 7 bases, J shed 4 bases, and the junction held 5 bases outside the gene matches. This CDR3 has 13 residues. The chain's CDR3 is CASTNGQGTEAFF. For the CDR3, the DNA is TGTGCCAGCACCAACGGACAGGGCACTGAAGCTTTCTTT.

The table lists this clonotype with many counts. V and J are TRBV29-1 and TRBJ2-7; D unclear. This CDR3 has 13 residues. Trimming took off 7 bases at V and 6 bases at J, with 19 bases between the two ends. CDR1 SQVTM and CDR2 ANQGSEA come from the germline V gene. The CDR3 region is CSAGRQESTEQYF. The CDR3 bases are TGCAGCGCTGGGCGACAAGAGTCAACCGAGCAGTACTTC.

At least ten counts were recorded for this clonotype. The rearrangement joins TRBV10-3 to TRBJ2-7, with 9 positions matching TRBD2. V trimming: 8 bases; J trimming: 3 bases; junction bases outside the gene matches: 8. CDR1 and CDR2 from the germline V gene are ENHRY and SYGVKD. The CDR3 totals 14 residues. DNA for the CDR3: TGTGCCATCTCCGCGGGGGGGTTTTACTACGAGCAGTACTTC. Translated, it gives CAISAGGFYYEQYF.

This clonotype was detected once. CDR3 region: CASSTQSTQYF. CDR3 DNA sequence: TGTGCCAGTAGTACGCAGTCTACGCAGTATTTT. This sequence joins TRBV19 and TRBJ2-3; D is ambiguous. Germline lookup yields CDR1 LNHDA and CDR2 SQIVND (reference sequence). The CDR3 covers 11 residues. The ends were cut back, 4 bases at V and 8 bases at J, with 7 bases in the middle.

This clonotype occurred many times. The chain uses TRBV5-1 and TRBJ1-6; 8 nucleotides align to TRBD1. CDR3 length equals 16 residues. CDR1 SGHRS and CDR2 YFSETQ come from the germline V gene. The junction had 4 bases not matched to a gene; V was cut back by 1 base and J by 4 bases. The CDR3 DNA follows: TGCGCCAGCAGCTTGACCTGGGACAGGTATAATTCACCCCTCCACTTT. This gives the protein CASSLTWDRYNSPLHF.

The chain is built from TRBV18 and TRBJ2-7; perhaps TRBD2 as D (5 bases). Germline CDR1 and CDR2: KGHSH and LQKENI. V lost 8 bases and J lost 6, with 17 bases in between. This CDR3 is 13 amino acids long. The CDR3 sequence is CASRKGSTLEQYF. The CDR3 bases are TGTGCCAGCCGTAAAGGGAGCACTCTCGAGCAGTACTTC.

This sequence joins TRBV12-3 or TRBV12-4 and TRBJ2-7; D possibly corresponds to TRBD1 (5 bases). This CDR3 contains 13 residues. Trimming stripped 3 bases from V and 5 bases from J, with 11 bases between. In nucleotides, the CDR3 is TGTGCCAGCAGTTTGAGCAGGGTGGACGAGCAGTACTTC. Amino acid sequence: CASSLSRVDEQYF.

The rearrangement uses TRBV10-1 and TRBJ2-2; D is ambiguous. V lost 2 bases, J lost 7 bases, and 5 bases lay in between. The CDR3 extends over 12 amino acids. In germline, CDR1 is WNHNN, CDR2 SYGVQD (reference sequence). The CDR3: CASSEPHGELFF. The CDR3 DNA is TGCGCCAGCAGTGAGCCACACGGGGAGCTGTTTTTT.

The rearrangement links TRBV6-5 to TRBJ2-3, with 7 bases aligning to TRBD2. Germline trimming cut 4 bases from V and 2 bases from J; bases unmatched to any gene: 9. Germline-derived CDR1 and CDR2 are MNHEY and SVGAGI. This CDR3 region has 16 residues. CDR3 sequence (DNA): TGTGCCAGCAGTTCTACTAGGACTAGGTTCACAGATACGCAGTATTTT. It encodes CASSSTRTRFTDTQYF.

This clonotype was counted only a few times. V is TRBV7-9 and J is TRBJ2-1, with D possibly TRBD1 on 5 matching bases. V was trimmed by 6 bases and J by 0 bases, leaving 21 bases between them. The length of the CDR3 is 18 residues. Germline CDR1 is SEHNR and CDR2 is FQNEAQ (reference sequence). DNA for the CDR3: TGTGCCAGCAGTCGACCTGCTTCAGGGCGCAGCTCCTACAATGAGCAGTTCTTC. The encoded protein is CASSRPASGRSSYNEQFF.

The chain combines TRBV7-3 with TRBJ2-7; 9 positions match TRBD2. The germline gives CDR1 SGHTA, CDR2 FQGTGA. This CDR3 comprises 14 residues. Trimming took 6 bases from V and 3 from J; bases not matched to a gene: 6. The CDR3 region has the DNA TGTGCCAGCAGTAAGCGGGGGGAATTCTACGAGCAGTACGTC. Its translation: CASSKRGEFYEQYV.